The rows below give T cell receptor beta chains drawn from one sample of a study of OX40 agonist ivuxolimab in advanced cancers. TCRdb's copy holds only in-frame clones and misses some; the assay was immunoSEQ multiplex PCR. The repertoire has about 77,000 clones, about 90% of them found once; the top ten carry about 1.8%. The specimen was CD4+ or CD8+ T cells sorted from blood, collected in a trial of the OX40 agonist ivuxolimab. These receptors all stem from an adult with an advanced solid tumor such as melanoma, head and neck, liver or kidney cancer. Each CDR3 is given with its conserved first and last residue. The D gene is left open where the match is weak.

D: TRBD1
V: TRBV4-1
J: TRBJ1-2
DNA: TGCGCCAGCAGCTTTAACAGGGGATATGGCTACACCTTC
CDR3: CASSFNRGYGYTF

D: TRBD2
V: TRBV7-9
J: TRBJ2-2
DNA: TGTGCCAGCAGCTGGACTAGCGGGACCACCGGGGAGCTGTTTTTT
CDR3: CASSWTSGTTGELFF

D: TRBD2
V: TRBV5-1
J: TRBJ2-3
DNA: TGCGCCAGCAGTGTAGGCCTAGCGGCCCCCACAGATACGCAGTATTTT
CDR3: CASSVGLAAPTDTQYF

D: NA
V: TRBV6-6
J: TRBJ1-1
DNA: TGTGCCAGCAGTTTGACAGGAGTCATGAACACTGAAGCTTTCTTT
CDR3: CASSLTGVMNTEAFF

D: NA
V: TRBV18
J: TRBJ1-1
DNA: TGTGCCAGCTCACCACCGGGGGGGAGGGACACTGAAGCTTTCTTT
CDR3: CASSPPGGRDTEAFF

D: NA
V: TRBV19
J: TRBJ1-1
DNA: TGTGCCAGTAGTATCGGGACTGGGTTGAACACTGAAGCTTTCTTT
CDR3: CASSIGTGLNTEAFF

D: NA
V: TRBV7-9
J: TRBJ2-1
DNA: TGTGCCAGCAGCTTACAGGGGAGAGATGAGCAGTTCTTC
CDR3: CASSLQGRDEQFF

D: NA
V: TRBV4-1
J: TRBJ2-4
DNA: TGCGCCAGCAGGCTGGACCTAAACGTAGGAAACATTCAGTACTTC
CDR3: CASRLDLNVGNIQYF

D: NA
V: TRBV7-2
J: TRBJ2-3
DNA: TGTGCCAGCAGCACATCCGGGACATACACAGATACGCAGTATTTT
CDR3: CASSTSGTYTDTQYF

D: NA
V: TRBV7-9
J: TRBJ1-1
DNA: TGTGCCAGCAGCTTAGAGGGGAACACTGAAGCTTTCTTT
CDR3: CASSLEGNTEAFF

D: NA
V: TRBV11-3
J: TRBJ2-5
DNA: TGTGCCAGCAGCTTGGAGGGGAACCAAGAGACCCAGTACTTC
CDR3: CASSLEGNQETQYF

D: NA
V: TRBV5-6
J: TRBJ2-3
DNA: TGTGCCAGCAGCTTAACGGCTCCAGATACGCAGTATTTT
CDR3: CASSLTAPDTQYF

D: NA
V: TRBV6-5
J: TRBJ1-4
DNA: TGTGCCAGCAGTCGCCAGGGGCCTAATGAAAAACTGTTTTTT
CDR3: CASSRQGPNEKLFF